This TCR beta chain was identified during a study of breast tumors, draining lymph nodes, adjacent tissues. Study-wide results and limits: Most tumor T cells seemingly derive from lymph node, then expand in tumor. Tumor T cell lymph node origin was a supported hypothesis, not proven.

This clonotype was recorded at least ten times. Its target is unknown. V lost 5 bases, J lost 3 bases, and 6 bases stayed unmatched. The germline V gene has CDR1 SGHNT and CDR2 YENEEA. The CDR3 is 15 amino acids. Axillary draining lymph nodes of breast cancer patients supplied the node samples. MiXCR, applied by TCRdb to the multiplex PCR reads, yields one record per CDR3 protein. The sample contains roughly 110,000 distinct CDR3 sequences, about 29% of which appear only once. The origin of this receptor is a female donor with breast cancer. Some clones in this sample may be carry-over from other donors' samples. The V gene is TRBV11-3, the J gene TRBJ2-2, with 7 nucleotides matching TRBD1. The sample taken for sequencing was axillary lymph node tissue. In DNA, the CDR3 is TGTGCCAGCAGCAAGACAGGGTCTGACACCGGGGAGCTGTTTTTT. It yields the protein CASSKTGSDTGELFF.